This record covers a single TCR beta chain. Its antigen is not identified. The V end lost 6 bases, the J end lost 5 bases, and 15 bases lay between the germline ends. The germline V gene encodes CDR1 SGHTS and CDR2 YDEGEE. This CDR3 spans 13 amino acids. This sample is drawn from a study of cytomegalovirus exposure and HLA in healthy donors. Study observations and caveats: The majority of TCR sequences were rare, yet some public TCRs appeared in many donors. Across donors, sequencing depth was assumed by presence/absence analyses to be roughly uniform. It was shown in a later analysis that HLA-associated TCR beta chains were more clonally expanded than other, equally common chains.

Primers: 60 Vbeta forward and 13 Jbeta reverse. The protocol was immunoSEQ multiplex PCR, while the TCRdb copy is restricted to in-frame clones and leaves out a portion. The sample has around 150,000 clones, 70% to 80% seen once; the top ten hold approximately 2%. The sequence was collected from a man aged 25-40 years in good health and CMV-seronegative. The V gene is TRBV5-8, the J gene TRBJ2-7; D possibly corresponds to TRBD2 (6 bases). The specimen sequenced was PBMCs. DNA for the CDR3: TGTGCCAGCAACTTCGGGGAGGCGGACGAGCAGTACTTC. Translated: CASNFGEADEQYF.